The text below deals with one T cell receptor (beta chain). The method was immunoSEQ multiplex PCR; TCRdb's version includes in-frame clones alone and lacks a portion of them. This sample has around 53,000 clones; 80% to 90% occur once, and the top ten carry 5.5% to 8%. The trim removed 3 bases at V and 13 bases at J, leaving 9 bases unmatched. The CDR3 sequence is 15 residues long. CDR1 is SGHNT, CDR2 YYREEE, per germline (reference sequence). The entry originates in a study of T cell responses to AZD1222 COVID-19 vaccine. The material sequenced was peripheral blood, taken 28 days after the second AZD1222 dose. V and J are TRBV5-4 and TRBJ2-1; TRBD2 aligns across 14 bases. The TCR sequence derives from an adult who received the AZD1222 COVID-19 vaccine. In nucleotides, the CDR3 is TGTGCCAGCAGCTGGCCGGGACTAGCGGGAGAGGGACAGTTCTTC. Translating gives CASSWPGLAGEGQFF.